This T cell receptor (beta chain) stems from a study of blood T cell repertoires in COVID-19. Across the study: The origin of the acute and convalescent COVID-19 samples was the United States, Italy and Spain.

Per the authors' pipeline: The authors estimated nucleated cell counts from reference gene primer amplification. Here immunoSEQ multiplex PCR was the method, and the copy in TCRdb shows in-frame clones only, minus some. That table furnishes V, J and clone size, whereas the DNA furnished D and trimming. This sample yields tens of thousands of clones, of which around 89% are seen a single time; 6% to 7.5% belongs to the top ten. The specimen was peripheral blood. The origin of this receptor is a woman older than 75 with acute or convalescent COVID-19.

CDR3 sequence: CARPPGKLFF. The CDR3 DNA is TGTGCCAGACCCCCGGGAAAACTGTTTTTT. The rearrangement uses TRBV19 and TRBJ1-4, with no clear D. V lost 9 bases and J 10 bases, leaving 9 bases between the germline ends. Germline loops: CDR1 LNHDA, CDR2 SQIVND (reference sequence). The length of the CDR3 is 10 residues.